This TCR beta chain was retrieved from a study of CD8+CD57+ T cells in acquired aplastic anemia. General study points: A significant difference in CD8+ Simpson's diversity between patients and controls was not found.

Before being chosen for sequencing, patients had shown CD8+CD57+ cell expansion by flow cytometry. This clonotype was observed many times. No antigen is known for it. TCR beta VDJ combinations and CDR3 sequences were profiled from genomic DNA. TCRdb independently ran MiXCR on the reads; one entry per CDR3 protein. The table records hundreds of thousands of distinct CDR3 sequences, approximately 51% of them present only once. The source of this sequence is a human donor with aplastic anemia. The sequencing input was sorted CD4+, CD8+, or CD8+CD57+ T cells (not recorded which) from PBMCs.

CDR3 sequence reads: CASSLGLGYTF. In DNA form, the CDR3 reads TGTGCCAGCAGTTTAGGTCTTGGCTACACCTTC. The genes are TRBV12-3 or TRBV12-4 and TRBJ1-2; no firm D call. The CDR3 is made up of 11 amino acids. Trimming stripped 1 base from V and 7 bases from J, with 4 bases between.